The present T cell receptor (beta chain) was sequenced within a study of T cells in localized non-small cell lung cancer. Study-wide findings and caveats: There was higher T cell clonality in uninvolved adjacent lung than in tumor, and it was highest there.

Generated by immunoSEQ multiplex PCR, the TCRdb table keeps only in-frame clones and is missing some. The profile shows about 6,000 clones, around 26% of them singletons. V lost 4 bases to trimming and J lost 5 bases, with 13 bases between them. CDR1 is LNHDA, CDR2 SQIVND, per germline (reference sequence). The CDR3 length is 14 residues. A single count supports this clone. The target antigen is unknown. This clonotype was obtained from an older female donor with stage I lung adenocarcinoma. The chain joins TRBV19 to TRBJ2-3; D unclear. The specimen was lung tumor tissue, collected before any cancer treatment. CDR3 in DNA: TGTGCCAGTAGTACTACCCACAGTGTAGATACGCAGTATTTT. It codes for CASSTTHSVDTQYF.